A single sample is the source of the 2 T cell receptor beta chains below, sequenced in a study of blood T cell repertoires in COVID-19. Measured with immunoSEQ multiplex PCR; TCRdb has only the in-frame clones, and not every one. The repertoire holds under 15,000 clones, about three quarters seen once, with around 41% in the top ten. The sample taken for sequencing was peripheral blood. The receptors shown here come from an elderly woman with acute or convalescent COVID-19.

The table lists this clone with a count of one. V is TRBV12-3 or TRBV12-4 and J is TRBJ2-5, with D perhaps matching TRBD2 (6 bases). V was pared by 6 bases and J by 5 bases, with 13 bases between. CDR3 length: 13 residues. The CDR3 protein is CASSQRGMETQYF. The CDR3 nucleotides are TGTGCCAGCAGCCAACGGGGGATGGAGACCCAGTACTTC.

This chain joins TRBV7-2 and TRBJ2-1; TRBD2 matches 11 bases. Germline-derived CDR1 and CDR2 are SGHTA and FQGNSA. Trimming took 2 bases from V and 9 from J; bases not matched to a gene: 6. The CDR3 consists of 15 residues. DNA for the CDR3: TGTGCCAGCAGCTTAATTCTAGCGGGGGGCGGTGAGCAGTTCTTC. Protein product: CASSLILAGGGEQFF.